Shown below are 18 T cell receptor beta chains from a single sample sequenced in a study of control samples from healthy donors and cancer patients. Produced via immunoSEQ multiplex PCR; TCRdb's table is partial and in-frame only. The sample shows 45,000 to 70,000 clones, 80% to 95% of them seen only once. Sequenced: PBMCs. The receptors derive from a man aged 30-40 years with colorectal cancer.

The chain uses TRBV30 and TRBJ1-2; D gene uncertain. CDR1 and CDR2 from the germline V gene are GTSNPN and SVGIG (reference sequence). This CDR3 spans 11 amino acids. V lost 4 bases, J lost 4 bases, and 7 bases lay in between. The CDR3 spells CAWIGSYGYTF. The DNA of the CDR3 is TGTGCCTGGATCGGGAGCTATGGCTACACCTTC.

The chain couples TRBV7-2 to TRBJ2-7; a possible D gene is TRBD1 (5 bases). The germline V and J ends were trimmed by 1 base and 3 bases, with 13 bases remaining between them. Germline assignment: CDR1 SGHTA and CDR2 FQGNSA. The CDR3 runs 15 residues. The CDR3 nucleotides are TGTGCCAGCAGCTTAGGTCTATCTGACAGCTACGAGCAGTACTTC. This encodes CASSLGLSDSYEQYF.

The rearrangement uses TRBV2 and TRBJ1-2; 9 bases are shared with TRBD1. The J segment lost 6 bases and the V segment lost 0 bases, leaving 11 bases of the junction unmatched. The CDR3 sequence is 17 residues long. Germline V CDR1 and CDR2: SNHLY, FYNNEI. CDR3: CASSEAGTGFNKHGYTF. DNA of the CDR3: TGTGCCAGCAGTGAAGCCGGGACAGGGTTTAATAAACATGGCTACACCTTC.

The V and J genes are TRBV10-3 and TRBJ2-7, with 10 bases lining up with TRBD2. Losses at the gene ends were 4 bases for V and 4 bases for J; bases not matched to a gene: 4. Germline V gene lookup returns CDR1 ENHRY and CDR2 SYGVKD. The CDR3 runs to 14 residues. Written as DNA, the CDR3 is TGTGCCATCAGTGGTAGCGGGGGGTGGTACGAGCAGTACTTC. This gives the protein CAISGSGGWYEQYF.

The genes are TRBV11-2 and TRBJ1-3; D is ambiguous. This CDR3 contains 14 residues. In germline, CDR1 is SGHAT, CDR2 FQNNGV. V was trimmed by 3 bases and J by 0 bases, leaving 6 bases between them. The CDR3 DNA follows: TGTGCCAGCAGCTTGGGCTACTCTGGAAACACCATATATTTT. Translating it yields CASSLGYSGNTIYF.

This clone showed up just once. The V and J genes are TRBV5-6 and TRBJ2-5; TRBD1 might be the D (6 bases). This CDR3 region has 14 residues. Trimming removed 2 bases from V and 5 bases from J, with 13 bases in between. Germline V gene lookup returns CDR1 SGHDT and CDR2 YYEEEE. CDR3 residues: CASSFTGSRETQYF. The CDR3 nucleotides are TGTGCCAGCAGCTTCACAGGGAGCCGGGAGACCCAGTACTTC.

This chain uses TRBV2 with TRBJ1-5, with TRBD1 identical over 8 bases. The CDR3 is 15 residues long. The V gene end was trimmed by 5 bases and the J gene end by 1 base; junction bases not matched to a gene: 4. The V gene's germline CDR1 is SNHLY and CDR2 FYNNEI. As DNA, the CDR3 is TGTGCCAGCAGTAGACAGGGGCCGAGCAATCAGCCCCAGCATTTT. Encoded protein: CASSRQGPSNQPQHF. Using reference TRBV2 and TRBJ1-5 for the parts outside the CDR3, the full variable domain is EPEVTQTPSHQVTQMGQEVILRCVPISNHLYFYWYRQILGQKVEFLVSFYNNEISEKSEIFDDQFSVERPDGSNFTLKIRSTKLEDSAMYFCASSRQGPSNQPQHFGDGTRLSIL.

The chain employs TRBV11-3 and TRBJ2-2, with a possible D match to TRBD2 (5 bases). The CDR3 has 16 residues. V dropped 1 base and J dropped 4 bases, with 13 bases sitting between them. The germline V gene has CDR1 SGHNT and CDR2 YENEEA. CDR3 region: CASSLGRSAGTGELFF. The CDR3 region has the DNA TGTGCCAGCAGCTTAGGGAGGTCGGCGGGCACCGGGGAGCTGTTTTTT.

The chain couples TRBV29-1 to TRBJ2-1; weak D call: TRBD2 (5 bases). The CDR3 sequence is 14 residues long. V lost 2 bases and J 7 bases, leaving 15 bases between the germline ends. From germline, CDR1 is SQVTM and CDR2 ANQGSEA. Here the CDR3 reads CSVEIEGLRNEQFF. CDR3 DNA sequence: TGCAGCGTTGAAATCGAGGGCCTTCGGAATGAGCAGTTCTTC.

V usage is TRBV6-5 and J usage is TRBJ1-6; D unresolved. The V end lost 7 bases, the J end lost 13 bases, and 17 bases lay between the germline ends. Germline V gene data show CDR1 as MNHEY and CDR2 as SVGAGI. This CDR3 has 13 amino acids. The CDR3 sequence is CASNLSADWPLHF. CDR3 in DNA: TGTGCCAGCAATCTTAGCGCCGATTGGCCCCTCCACTTT.

The CDR3 nucleotides read TGCGCCAGCAGCTTTGTAGGCTCTGGGGCCAACGTCCTGACTTTC. Amino acid sequence: CASSFVGSGANVLTF. The genes are TRBV5-1 and TRBJ2-6; D is ambiguous. CDR1 and CDR2 from the germline V gene are SGHRS and YFSETQ. The CDR3 contains 15 residues. Trimming cost V 2 bases and J 0 bases, with 6 bases left between them.

CDR3 nucleotides: TGTGCCAGTAGTATCTCGGGGAGCATAAGTTCACCCCTCCACTTT. It yields the protein CASSISGSISSPLHF. The chain carries TRBV19 and TRBJ1-6; D is unresolved. Germline assignment: CDR1 LNHDA and CDR2 SQIVND (reference sequence). This CDR3 has 15 amino acids. V lost 3 bases, J lost 9 bases, and 15 bases lay in between.

Remarks on this clone: Other nucleotide sequences from this sample produce the same CDR3. The chain links TRBV9 to TRBJ1-5; D unresolved. There are 13 residues in the CDR3. Germline loops: CDR1 SGDLS, CDR2 YYNGEE. Trimming cost V 0 bases and J 3 bases, with 4 bases left between them. The DNA for the CDR3 is TGTGCCAGCAGCGTAGATATCAATCAGCCCCAGCATTTT. It codes for CASSVDINQPQHF.

The chain carries TRBV19 and TRBJ1-4, with no clear D. Germline assignment: CDR1 LNHDA and CDR2 SQIVND (reference sequence). V lost 6 bases and J 0 bases, leaving 8 bases between the germline ends. This CDR3 has 14 amino acids. The CDR3 is CASSLTATNEKLFF. The CDR3 DNA is TGTGCCAGTAGCCTGACTGCAACTAATGAAAAACTGTTTTTT.

The chain is built from TRBV14 and TRBJ2-3; D ambiguous. This CDR3 comprises 12 residues. Germline lookup yields CDR1 SGHDN and CDR2 FVKESK. V gave up 1 base and J gave up 10 bases, with 9 bases separating them. CDR3 protein: CASSQGGAAQYF. The CDR3 DNA follows: TGTGCCAGCAGCCAAGGGGGTGCGGCGCAGTATTTT.

V gene TRBV12-3 or TRBV12-4 combines with J gene TRBJ1-5; TRBD1 aligns across 7 bases. Losses at the gene ends were 4 bases for V and 7 bases for J; bases not matched to a gene: 4. The CDR3 loop spans 13 amino acids. The CDR3 protein is CASSWQGGQPQHF. Here the CDR3 DNA reads TGTGCCAGCAGTTGGCAGGGGGGCCAGCCCCAGCATTTT.

The gene calls are TRBV10-2 and TRBJ2-7, with no clear D. The CDR3 totals 15 residues. CDR1 WSHSY and CDR2 SAAADI come from the germline V gene. The ends were cut back, 2 bases at V and 3 bases at J, with 14 bases in the middle. The chain's CDR3 is CASSEPGHGFYEQYF. The CDR3 DNA sequence: TGCGCCAGCAGTGAGCCGGGTCATGGGTTCTACGAGCAGTACTTC.

This chain connects TRBV5-1 to TRBJ2-2; D might be TRBD2 (7 bases). This CDR3 is built from 14 residues. V gave up 7 bases and J gave up 8 bases, with 18 bases separating them. Germline CDR1 SGHRS, CDR2 YFSETQ. Here the CDR3 DNA reads TGCGCCAGCGCGATTTCGGGGGGCGAGGGGGAGCTGTTTTTT. It encodes CASAISGGEGELFF.